This TCR beta chain was identified during a study of blood T cell repertoires in COVID-19. Study in general: T cells, B-cell-depleted T cells, or PBMCs supplied cDNA or gDNA.

The germline V gene has CDR1 SNHLY and CDR2 FYNNEI. The V and J ends lost 6 bases and 1 base respectively, with 15 bases between them. The CDR3 covers 16 residues. The method was immunoSEQ multiplex PCR; TCRdb's version includes in-frame clones alone and lacks a portion of them. Among about 440,000 clones, 70% to 90% were seen once, and the ten largest hold approximately 2%. Material: PBMCs or T cells enriched from blood (not recorded which). The J gene is TRBJ1-4, the V gene TRBV2; perhaps TRBD1 as D (6 bases). The sequence derives from a woman between 18 and 29 years old with acute COVID-19. Written as DNA, the CDR3 is TGTGCCAGCAGACCCACAGGGAGGGGAACTAATGAAAAACTGTTTTTT. Residues: CASRPTGRGTNEKLFF.